One and the same sample provided the 10 T cell receptor beta chains below, sequenced in a study of T cell responses to AZD1222 COVID-19 vaccine. Clones were sequenced by immunoSEQ multiplex PCR, and TCRdb holds only the in-frame ones, with some missing. In the table there are around 120,000 clones, about 90% of which are singletons. Specimen: peripheral blood, collected on day 0 of AZD1222 vaccination. The receptors were gathered from an adult in good health.

The V and J genes are TRBV2 and TRBJ2-1; tentatively, D is TRBD1 or TRBD2 (5 bases each). The V and J ends lost 8 bases and 2 bases respectively, with 13 bases between them. This CDR3 is 14 amino acids long. The germline gives CDR1 SNHLY, CDR2 FYNNEI. In DNA form, the CDR3 reads TGTGCCAGCCACCGGGACGAAACCTACAATGAGCAGTTCTTC. This sequence encodes CASHRDETYNEQFF.

This sequence joins TRBV6-5 and TRBJ1-4; D is unclear. Germline CDR1 is MNHEY and CDR2 is SVGAGI. CDR3 length: 16 amino acids. V lost 0 bases to trimming and J lost 5 bases, with 13 bases between them. The CDR3 reads CASSYSFSGGNEKLFF. CDR3 in DNA: TGTGCCAGCAGTTACTCCTTCTCGGGCGGAAATGAAAAACTGTTTTTT.

V is TRBV7-2 and J is TRBJ1-1, with D possibly matching TRBD1 (6 bases). The CDR3 contains 13 residues. CDR1 and CDR2 (germline): SGHTA, FQGNSA. V lost 5 bases and J lost 8, with 15 bases in between. CDR3 nucleotides: TGTGCCAGCAGCCAACCTAGGACAGTAGAAGCTTTCTTT. It is translated as CASSQPRTVEAFF.

The chain combines TRBV6-4 with TRBJ1-4, with a weak D call TRBD1 (5 bases). Trimming stripped 2 bases from V and 7 bases from J, with 17 bases between. CDR3 length: 16 amino acids. Germline assignment: CDR1 MRHNA and CDR2 SNTAGT. In nucleotides, the CDR3 is TGTGCCAGCAGTGACCCAGGCAGCGCAGGGTGTGAAAAACTGTTTTTT. Translating it yields CASSDPGSAGCEKLFF.

The chain uses TRBV5-6 and TRBJ2-7, with D unresolved. The ends were cut back, 2 bases at V and 3 bases at J, with 6 bases in the middle. Germline CDR1 SGHDT, CDR2 YYEEEE. CDR3 length: 12 amino acids. This chain's CDR3 is CASSFLDYEQYF. DNA for the CDR3: TGTGCCAGCAGCTTCTTGGACTACGAGCAGTACTTC.

The J gene is TRBJ1-2, the V gene TRBV3-1 (or the pseudogene TRBV3-2), with D possibly being TRBD1 (5 bases). In germline, CDR1 is LGHDT, CDR2 YNNKEL (reference sequence). Trimming removed 0 bases at V and 4 bases at J, with 15 bases between. The CDR3 runs 16 residues. The chain's CDR3 is CASSQEDTRGIYGYTF. In nucleotides, the CDR3 is TGTGCCAGCAGCCAAGAAGATACCCGGGGGATCTATGGCTACACCTTC.

This chain joins TRBV11-2 and TRBJ2-1, with D perhaps TRBD1 (6 bases). The CDR3 runs 16 residues. V lost 1 base and J 7 bases, leaving 17 bases between the germline ends. Per the germline V gene, CDR1 is SGHAT and CDR2 is FQNNGV. The CDR3 region has the DNA TGTGCCAGCAGCTTAGCGAGGTCAGGGGCTAGGAATGAGCAGTTCTTC. Its translation: CASSLARSGARNEQFF.

The chain is built from TRBV6-5 and TRBJ1-2, with D unclear. Germline V gene sequence: CDR1 MNHEY, CDR2 SVGAGI. The CDR3 is 13 amino acids. Trimming removed 8 bases from V and 4 bases from J, with 14 bases in between. CDR3 DNA sequence: TGTGCCAGCGGTCTCGGTGGTCTCTATGGCTACACCTTC. This gives the protein CASGLGGLYGYTF.

V gene TRBV5-1 combines with J gene TRBJ2-3, with 9 bases matching TRBD2. Trimming cost V 0 bases and J 1 base; bases outside gene matches: 12. Germline loops: CDR1 SGHRS, CDR2 YFSETQ. This CDR3 has 19 residues. The CDR3 coding sequence is TGCGCCAGCAGCTTGGCTCCTTCGAGCGGGGGGCGGGGCACAGATACGCAGTATTTT. It encodes CASSLAPSSGGRGTDTQYF.

CDR3 sequence: CASSLGSKDGYTF. Written as DNA, the CDR3 is TGTGCCAGCAGCTTGGGAAGTAAAGATGGCTACACCTTC. The chain recombines TRBV5-8 with TRBJ1-2, with unresolved D. This CDR3 has 13 residues. Trimming removed 0 bases from V and 6 bases from J, with 9 bases in between. Germline assignment: CDR1 SGHTS and CDR2 YDEGEE.